A selection of T cell receptor beta chains follows, all from one sample in a study of T cell repertoires in cytomegalovirus infection. TCRdb redid the calling of the reads with MiXCR, one entry per CDR3 protein. The data show hundreds of thousands of distinct CDR3 sequences, with roughly 10% seen just once and approximately 10% held by the top ten. The sequencing input was PBMCs. The receptor source for this set is a human donor in good health (CMV status not recorded). Some clones in this sample may be carry-over from other donors' samples. CDR3s include the opening cysteine and the closing phenylalanine or tryptophan. D genes are given only for firm matches. Some rows mark clone size as missing; the rest say once, few, many or name a class of expanded clone.

D: -
J: TRBJ2-5
V: TRBV5-6
size: -
DNA: TGTGCCAGCAGCCGGGGGGTGGACAGACAAGAGACCCAGTACTTC
CDR3: CASSRGVDRQETQYF

D: -
J: TRBJ2-7
V: TRBV19
size: few
DNA: TGTGCCAGTAGTATGGGCCTTTCCTACGAGCAGTACTTC
CDR3: CASSMGLSYEQYF

D: TRBD1
J: TRBJ1-6
V: TRBV27
size: few
DNA: TGTGCCAGCAGTAGAAGACGGGACAGGGAAAATTCACCCCTCCACTTT
CDR3: CASSRRRDRENSPLHF

D: TRBD1
J: TRBJ2-7
V: TRBV2
size: many
DNA: TGTGCCAGCACCGGACAGGGGACTAACGAGCAGTACTTC
CDR3: CASTGQGTNEQYF

D: TRBD2
J: TRBJ2-1
V: TRBV20-1
size: few
DNA: TGCAGTGCTAGGGCCCCAACTAGCGGGAGAGGCAATGAGCAGTTCTTC
CDR3: CSARAPTSGRGNEQFF

D: TRBD2
J: TRBJ2-2
V: TRBV20-1
size: -
DNA: TGCAGTTCTAGATCCGCGGGGGGCCGGTGGACCGGGGAGCTGTTTTTT
CDR3: CSSRSAGGRWTGELFF

D: -
J: TRBJ2-7
V: TRBV28
size: few
DNA: TGTGCCAGCATCTGGGAGAGCGAGCAGTACTTC
CDR3: CASIWESEQYF

D: TRBD2
J: TRBJ2-7
V: TRBV4-1
size: -
DNA: TGTGCCAGCAGCCCCGAGAGGGTTGGGAGGGCGTTCGAGCAGTACTTC
CDR3: CASSPERVGRAFEQYF

D: -
J: TRBJ2-5
V: TRBV7-9
size: many
DNA: TGTGCCAGCAGTTCGGACGGACGGGGGACCCAGTACTTC
CDR3: CASSSDGRGTQYF

D: -
J: TRBJ1-2
V: TRBV12-3/TRBV12-4
size: many
DNA: TGTGCCAGCAGTTTAACCTTCCAGTTAGGTGGCTACACCTTC
CDR3: CASSLTFQLGGYTF

D: -
J: TRBJ2-3
V: TRBV12-3/TRBV12-4
size: few
DNA: TGTGCCAGCACAAGAAGGGTTTCTAGCACAGATACGCAGTATTTT
CDR3: CASTRRVSSTDTQYF

D: TRBD1
J: TRBJ1-2
V: TRBV7-9
size: many
DNA: TGTGCCAGCAGCTGGGGGGACAGGGCTAACTATGGCTACACCTTC
CDR3: CASSWGDRANYGYTF

D: -
J: TRBJ2-6
V: TRBV20-1
size: many
DNA: TGCAGTGCGCCGACAGGTATCTCTGGGGCCAACGTCCTGACTTTC
CDR3: CSAPTGISGANVLTF

D: TRBD1
J: TRBJ1-4
V: TRBV28
size: many
DNA: TGTGCCAGCAGTACGAGACAGGGAGGTCCCGAAAAACTGTTTTTT
CDR3: CASSTRQGGPEKLFF

D: TRBD1
J: TRBJ2-7
V: TRBV19
size: many
DNA: TGTGCCAGTAGCCCCCTCATCGGACAGGGGAACGCCGGGCAGTACTTC
CDR3: CASSPLIGQGNAGQYF

D: -
J: TRBJ2-1
V: TRBV5-1
size: many
DNA: TGCGCCAGCAGCCAAAACAATGAGCAGTTCTTC
CDR3: CASSQNNEQFF

D: -
J: TRBJ1-2
V: TRBV19
size: few
DNA: TGTGCCAGTGGGGAACGAACAGCCCATGGCTACACCTTC
CDR3: CASGERTAHGYTF

D: TRBD1
J: TRBJ2-6
V: TRBV7-8
size: many
DNA: TGTGCCAGCAGCCCAGGACAGGGATCCTCTGGGGCCAACGTCCTGACTTTC
CDR3: CASSPGQGSSGANVLTF

D: -
J: TRBJ2-3
V: TRBV6-6
size: many
DNA: TGTGCCAGCAGATCCGGGCCCGGACGTGCAGATACGCAGTATTTT
CDR3: CASRSGPGRADTQYF

D: -
J: TRBJ2-1
V: TRBV9
size: many
DNA: TGTGCCAGCAGCCCCCGCCCAGGGACGACTGACAATGAGCAGTTCTTC
CDR3: CASSPRPGTTDNEQFF

D: TRBD1
J: TRBJ2-7
V: TRBV15
size: many
DNA: TGTGCCACCAGCACCGGACAGGGTCGAGACTACTACGAGCAGTACTTC
CDR3: CATSTGQGRDYYEQYF

D: -
J: TRBJ1-2
V: TRBV6-5
size: -
DNA: TGTGCCAGCAGTTACTCGGAAGGTGAGGAGGGCTACACCTTC
CDR3: CASSYSEGEEGYTF